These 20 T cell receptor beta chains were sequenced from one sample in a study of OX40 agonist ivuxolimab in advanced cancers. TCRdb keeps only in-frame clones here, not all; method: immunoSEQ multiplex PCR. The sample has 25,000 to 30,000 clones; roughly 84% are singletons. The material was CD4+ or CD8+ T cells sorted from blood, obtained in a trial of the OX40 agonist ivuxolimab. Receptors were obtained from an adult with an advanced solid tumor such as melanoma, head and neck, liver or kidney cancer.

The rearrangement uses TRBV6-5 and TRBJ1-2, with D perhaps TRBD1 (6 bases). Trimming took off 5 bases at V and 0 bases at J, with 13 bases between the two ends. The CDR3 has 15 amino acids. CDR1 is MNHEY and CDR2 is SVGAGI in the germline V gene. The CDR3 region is CASSNGQKTNYGYTF. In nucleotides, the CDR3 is TGTGCCAGCAGTAACGGACAGAAAACTAACTATGGCTACACCTTC.

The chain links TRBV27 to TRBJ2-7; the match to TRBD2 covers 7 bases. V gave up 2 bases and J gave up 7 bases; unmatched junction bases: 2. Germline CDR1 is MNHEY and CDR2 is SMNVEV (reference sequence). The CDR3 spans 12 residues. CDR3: CASSLPGGEQYF. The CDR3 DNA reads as TGTGCCAGCAGTTTACCCGGGGGGGAGCAGTACTTC.

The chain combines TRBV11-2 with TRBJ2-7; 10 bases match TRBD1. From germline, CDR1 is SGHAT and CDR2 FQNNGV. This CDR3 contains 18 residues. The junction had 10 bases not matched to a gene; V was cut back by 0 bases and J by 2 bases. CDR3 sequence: CASSLENYIGQGAYEQYF. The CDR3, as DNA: TGTGCCAGCAGCTTAGAAAATTATATAGGACAGGGGGCCTACGAGCAGTACTTC. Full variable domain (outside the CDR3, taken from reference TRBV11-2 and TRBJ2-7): EAGVAQSPRYKIIEKRQSVAFWCNPISGHATLYWYQQILGQGPKLLIQFQNNGVVDDSQLPKDRFSAERLKGVDSTLKIQPAKLEDSAVYLCASSLENYIGQGAYEQYFGPGTRLTVT.

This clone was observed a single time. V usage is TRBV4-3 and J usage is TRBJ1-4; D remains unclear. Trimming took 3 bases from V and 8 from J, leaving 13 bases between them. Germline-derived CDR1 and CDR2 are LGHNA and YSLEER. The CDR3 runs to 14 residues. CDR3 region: CASSQGSAAEKLFF. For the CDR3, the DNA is TGCGCCAGCAGCCAGGGCAGTGCCGCGGAAAAACTGTTTTTT.

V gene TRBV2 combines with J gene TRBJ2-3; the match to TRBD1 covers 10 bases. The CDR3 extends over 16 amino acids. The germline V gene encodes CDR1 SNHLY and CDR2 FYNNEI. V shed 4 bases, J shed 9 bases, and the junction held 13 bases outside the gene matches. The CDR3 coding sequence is TGTGCCAGCAGTGGCATTGACGACAGGGGGCAAGAGACGCAGTATTTT. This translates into CASSGIDDRGQETQYF.

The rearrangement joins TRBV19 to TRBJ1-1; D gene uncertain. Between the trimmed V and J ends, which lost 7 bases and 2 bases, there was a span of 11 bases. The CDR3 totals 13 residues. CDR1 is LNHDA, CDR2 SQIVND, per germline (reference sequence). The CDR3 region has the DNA TGTGCCAGTAATCTTGGGCAAAACACTGAAGCTTTCTTT. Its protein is CASNLGQNTEAFF.

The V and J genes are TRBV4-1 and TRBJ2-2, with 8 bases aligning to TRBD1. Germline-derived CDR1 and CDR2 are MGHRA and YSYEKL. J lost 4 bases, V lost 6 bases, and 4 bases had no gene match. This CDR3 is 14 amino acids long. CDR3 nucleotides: TGCGCCAGCAGTCTGACAGGGGCCACCGGGGAGCTGTTTTTT. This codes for CASSLTGATGELFF.

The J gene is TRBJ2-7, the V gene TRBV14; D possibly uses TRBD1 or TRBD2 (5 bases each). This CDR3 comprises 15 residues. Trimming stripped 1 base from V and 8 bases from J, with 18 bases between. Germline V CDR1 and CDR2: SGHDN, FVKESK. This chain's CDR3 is CASSQASRGVRKQYF. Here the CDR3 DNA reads TGTGCCAGCAGCCAAGCCTCCAGAGGGGTCCGCAAGCAGTACTTC. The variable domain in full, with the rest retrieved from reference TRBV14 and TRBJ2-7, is EAGVTQFPSHSVIEKGQTVTLRCDPISGHDNLYWYRRVMGKEIKFLLHFVKESKQDESGMPNNRFLAERTGGTYSTLKVQPAELEDSGVYFCASSQASRGVRKQYFGPGTRLTVT.

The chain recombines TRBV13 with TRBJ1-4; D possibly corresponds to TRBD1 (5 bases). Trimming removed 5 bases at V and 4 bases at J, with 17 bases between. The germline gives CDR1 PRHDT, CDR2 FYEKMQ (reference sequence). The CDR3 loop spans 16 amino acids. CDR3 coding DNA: TGTGCCAGCAGCCCCACGATTGGGGGTGTTAATGAAAAACTGTTTTTT. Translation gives CASSPTIGGVNEKLFF.

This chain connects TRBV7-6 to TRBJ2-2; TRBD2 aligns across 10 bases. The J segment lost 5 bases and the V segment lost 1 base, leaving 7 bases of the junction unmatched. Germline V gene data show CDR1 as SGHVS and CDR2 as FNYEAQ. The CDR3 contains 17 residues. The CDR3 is CASSLEASGRGTGELFF. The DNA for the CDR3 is TGTGCCAGCAGCTTAGAGGCTAGCGGGAGAGGGACCGGGGAGCTGTTTTTT.

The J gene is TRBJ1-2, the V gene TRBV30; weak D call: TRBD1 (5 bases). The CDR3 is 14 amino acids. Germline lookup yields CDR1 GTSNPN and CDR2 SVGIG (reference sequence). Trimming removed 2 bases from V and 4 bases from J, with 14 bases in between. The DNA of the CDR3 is TGTGCCTGGAGTCCCGGGGGGTTGGGCTATGGCTACACCTTC. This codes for CAWSPGGLGYGYTF.

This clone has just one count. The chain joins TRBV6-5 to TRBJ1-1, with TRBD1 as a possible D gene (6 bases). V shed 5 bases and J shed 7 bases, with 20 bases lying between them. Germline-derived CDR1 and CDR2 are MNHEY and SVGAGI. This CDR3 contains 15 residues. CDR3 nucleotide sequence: TGTGCCAGCAGTGTCGAACAGGGTCATTCAAGTGAAGCTTTCTTT. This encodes CASSVEQGHSSEAFF.

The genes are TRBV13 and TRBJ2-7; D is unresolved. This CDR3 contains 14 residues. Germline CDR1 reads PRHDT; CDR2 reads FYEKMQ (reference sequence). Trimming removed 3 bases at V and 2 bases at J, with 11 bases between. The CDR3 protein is CASSFLRKTYEQYF. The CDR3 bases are TGTGCCAGCAGCTTTCTTCGGAAGACCTACGAGCAGTACTTC.

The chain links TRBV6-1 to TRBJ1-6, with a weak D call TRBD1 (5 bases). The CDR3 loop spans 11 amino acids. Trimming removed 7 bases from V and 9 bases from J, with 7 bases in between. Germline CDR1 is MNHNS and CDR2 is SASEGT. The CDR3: CASTDSSPLHF. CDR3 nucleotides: TGTGCCAGCACAGACAGTTCACCCCTCCACTTT.

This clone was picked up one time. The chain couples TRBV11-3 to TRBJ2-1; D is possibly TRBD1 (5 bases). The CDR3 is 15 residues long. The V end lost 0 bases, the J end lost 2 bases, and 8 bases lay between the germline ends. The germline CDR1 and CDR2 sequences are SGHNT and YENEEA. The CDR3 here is CASSLEAGTYNEQFF. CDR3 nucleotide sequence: TGTGCCAGCAGCTTAGAGGCAGGGACCTACAATGAGCAGTTCTTC.

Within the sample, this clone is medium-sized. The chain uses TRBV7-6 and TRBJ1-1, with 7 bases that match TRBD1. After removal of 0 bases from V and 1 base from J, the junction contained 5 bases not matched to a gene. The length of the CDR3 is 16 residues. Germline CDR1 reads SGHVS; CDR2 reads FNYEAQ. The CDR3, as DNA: TGTGCCAGCAGCTTAGCCTTAAGGACAGGGAACACTGAAGCTTTCTTT. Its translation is CASSLALRTGNTEAFF.

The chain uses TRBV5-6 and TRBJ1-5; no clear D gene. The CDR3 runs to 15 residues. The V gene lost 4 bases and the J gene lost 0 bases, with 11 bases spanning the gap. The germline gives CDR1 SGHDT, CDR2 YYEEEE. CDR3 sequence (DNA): TGTGCCAGCAGCACGACACTTTCTAGCAATCAGCCCCAGCATTTT. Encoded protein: CASSTTLSSNQPQHF.

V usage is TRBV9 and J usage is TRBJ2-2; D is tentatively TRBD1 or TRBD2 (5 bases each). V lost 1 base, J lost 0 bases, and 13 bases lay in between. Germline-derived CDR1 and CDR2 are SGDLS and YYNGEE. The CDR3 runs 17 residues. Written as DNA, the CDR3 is TGTGCCAGCAGCGTACCCCGGGACCGAGCGAACACCGGGGAGCTGTTTTTT. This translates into CASSVPRDRANTGELFF.

CDR3 bases: TGTGCCAGCAGGGAGTCTGAAGCTTTCTTT. This translates into CASRESEAFF. The genes are TRBV6-1 and TRBJ1-1, with D unresolved. This CDR3 has 10 residues. CDR1 and CDR2 (germline): MNHNS, SASEGT. With 6 bases removed from V and 6 bases from J, the gap between germline ends came to 5 bases.

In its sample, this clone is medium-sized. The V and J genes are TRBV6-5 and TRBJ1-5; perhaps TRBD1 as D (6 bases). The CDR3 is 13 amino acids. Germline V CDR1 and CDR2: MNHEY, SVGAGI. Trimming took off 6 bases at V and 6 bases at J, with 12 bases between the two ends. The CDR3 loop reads CASSPTGSQPQHF. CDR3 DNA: TGTGCCAGCAGCCCCACAGGGAGTCAGCCCCAGCATTTT.